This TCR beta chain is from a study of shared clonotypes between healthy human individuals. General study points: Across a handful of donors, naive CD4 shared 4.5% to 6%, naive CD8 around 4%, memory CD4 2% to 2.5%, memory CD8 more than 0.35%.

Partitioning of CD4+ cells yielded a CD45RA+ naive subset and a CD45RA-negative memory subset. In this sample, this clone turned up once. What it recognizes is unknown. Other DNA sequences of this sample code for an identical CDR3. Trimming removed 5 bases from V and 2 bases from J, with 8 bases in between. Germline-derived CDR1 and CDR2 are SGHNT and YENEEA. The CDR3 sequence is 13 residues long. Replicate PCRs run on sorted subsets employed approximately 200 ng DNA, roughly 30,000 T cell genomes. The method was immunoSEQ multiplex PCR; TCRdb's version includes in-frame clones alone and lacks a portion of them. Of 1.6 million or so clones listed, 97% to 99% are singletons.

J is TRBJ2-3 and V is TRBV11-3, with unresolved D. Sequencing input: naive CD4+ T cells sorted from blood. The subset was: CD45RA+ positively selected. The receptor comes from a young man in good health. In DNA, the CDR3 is TGTGCCAGCAGCCCCCGAACCACAGATACGCAGTATTTT. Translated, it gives CASSPRTTDTQYF.